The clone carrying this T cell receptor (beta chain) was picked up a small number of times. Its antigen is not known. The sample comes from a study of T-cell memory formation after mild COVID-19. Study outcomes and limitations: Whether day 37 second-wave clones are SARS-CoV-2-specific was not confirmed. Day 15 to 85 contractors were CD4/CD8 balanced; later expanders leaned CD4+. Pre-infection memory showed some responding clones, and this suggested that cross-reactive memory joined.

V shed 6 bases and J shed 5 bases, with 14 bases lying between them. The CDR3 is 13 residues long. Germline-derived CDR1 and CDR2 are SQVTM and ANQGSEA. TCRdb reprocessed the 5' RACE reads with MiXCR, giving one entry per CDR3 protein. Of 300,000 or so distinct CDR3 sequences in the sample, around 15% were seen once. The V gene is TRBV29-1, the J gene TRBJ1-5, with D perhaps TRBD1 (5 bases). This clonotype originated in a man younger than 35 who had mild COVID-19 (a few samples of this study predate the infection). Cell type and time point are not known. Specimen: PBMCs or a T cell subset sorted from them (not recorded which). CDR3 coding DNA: TGCAGCGTCGGACAAAACGACCATCAGCCCCAGCATTTT. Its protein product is CSVGQNDHQPQHF.